The text below deals with one T cell receptor beta chain. The data derive from a study of metastatic and nonmetastatic thyroid tumors. Whole-study context: The study looked at repertoires side by side in blood and in tumor or nodule tissue from malignant and benign thyroid patients.

Trimming took off 4 bases at V and 10 bases at J, with 18 bases between the two ends. The CDR3 spans 15 residues. Germline assignment: CDR1 SGDLS and CDR2 YYNGEE. None of the patients had undergone any treatment ahead of thyroid surgery. MiXCR was used by TCRdb to re-call the PCR reads. The sample lists approximately 24,000 clones; more than 20% were seen once. The sequence was obtained from a male donor with papillary thyroid cancer or a benign thyroid nodule (not recorded which). Some clones in this sample may be carry-over from other donors' samples. The sequencing sample was made of blood. The gene calls are TRBV9 and TRBJ1-6, with TRBD1 as a possible D gene (5 bases). The CDR3 here is CASSTLGRGGSPLHF. As DNA, the CDR3 is TGTGCCAGCAGCACCTTGGGGAGGGGTGGATCACCCCTCCACTTT.